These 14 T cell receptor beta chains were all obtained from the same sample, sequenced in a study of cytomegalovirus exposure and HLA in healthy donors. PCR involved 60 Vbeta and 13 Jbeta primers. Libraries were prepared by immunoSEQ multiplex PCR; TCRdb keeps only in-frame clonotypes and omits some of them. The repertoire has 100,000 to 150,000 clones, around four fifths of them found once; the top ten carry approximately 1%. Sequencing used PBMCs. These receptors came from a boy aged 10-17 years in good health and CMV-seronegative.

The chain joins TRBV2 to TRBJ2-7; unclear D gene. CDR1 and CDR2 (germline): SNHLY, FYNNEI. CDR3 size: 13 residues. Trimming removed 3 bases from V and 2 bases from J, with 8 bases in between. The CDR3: CASSEPVTYEQYF. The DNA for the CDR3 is TGTGCCAGCAGTGAGCCGGTAACCTACGAGCAGTACTTC. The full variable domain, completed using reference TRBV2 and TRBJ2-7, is EPEVTQTPSHQVTQMGQEVILRCVPISNHLYFYWYRQILGQKVEFLVSFYNNEISEKSEIFDDQFSVERPDGSNFTLKIRSTKLEDSAMYFCASSEPVTYEQYFGPGTRLTVT.

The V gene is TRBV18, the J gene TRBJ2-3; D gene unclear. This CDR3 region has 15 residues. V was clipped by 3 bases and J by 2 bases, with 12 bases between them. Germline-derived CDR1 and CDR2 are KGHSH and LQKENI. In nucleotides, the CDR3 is TGTGCCAGCTCACCTTCCGGTTATTACACAGATACGCAGTATTTT. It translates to CASSPSGYYTDTQYF.

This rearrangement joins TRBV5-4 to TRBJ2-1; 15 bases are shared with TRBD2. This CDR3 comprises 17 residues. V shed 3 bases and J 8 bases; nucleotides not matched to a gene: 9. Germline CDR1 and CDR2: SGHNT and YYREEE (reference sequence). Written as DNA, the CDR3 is TGTGCCAGCAGCTCCTCTTGGACTAGCGGGAGGGCTCATGAGCAGTTCTTC. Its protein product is CASSSSWTSGRAHEQFF.

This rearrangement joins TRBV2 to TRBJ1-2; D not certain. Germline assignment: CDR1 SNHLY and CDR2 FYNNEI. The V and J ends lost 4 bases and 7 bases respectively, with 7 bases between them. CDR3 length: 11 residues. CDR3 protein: CASSGEGGYTF. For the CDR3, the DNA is TGTGCCAGCAGTGGGGAGGGTGGCTACACCTTC.

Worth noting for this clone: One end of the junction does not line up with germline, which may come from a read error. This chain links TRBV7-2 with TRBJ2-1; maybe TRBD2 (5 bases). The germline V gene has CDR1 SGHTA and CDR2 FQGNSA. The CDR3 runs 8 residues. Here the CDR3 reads CASRVRVF. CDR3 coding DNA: TGTGCCAGCAGAGTGAGGGTCTTC.

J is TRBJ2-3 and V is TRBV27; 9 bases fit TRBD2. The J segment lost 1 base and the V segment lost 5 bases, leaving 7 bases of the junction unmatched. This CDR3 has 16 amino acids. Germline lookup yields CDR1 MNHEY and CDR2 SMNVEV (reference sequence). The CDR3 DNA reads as TGTGCCAGCAGTGACATAGCGGGAGCAGGCACAGATACGCAGTATTTT. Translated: CASSDIAGAGTDTQYF.

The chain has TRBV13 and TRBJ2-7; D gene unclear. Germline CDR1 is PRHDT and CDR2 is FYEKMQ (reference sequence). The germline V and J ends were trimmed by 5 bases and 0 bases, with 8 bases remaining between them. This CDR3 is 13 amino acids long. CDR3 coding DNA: TGTGCCAGCAGCCCCCGCAGCTCCTACGAGCAGTACTTC. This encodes CASSPRSSYEQYF.

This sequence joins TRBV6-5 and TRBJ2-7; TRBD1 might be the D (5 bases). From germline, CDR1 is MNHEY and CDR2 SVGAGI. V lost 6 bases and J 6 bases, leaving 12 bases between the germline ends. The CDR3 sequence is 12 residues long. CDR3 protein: CASSRQGGEQYF. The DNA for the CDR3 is TGTGCCAGCAGCCGCCAGGGTGGCGAGCAGTACTTC.

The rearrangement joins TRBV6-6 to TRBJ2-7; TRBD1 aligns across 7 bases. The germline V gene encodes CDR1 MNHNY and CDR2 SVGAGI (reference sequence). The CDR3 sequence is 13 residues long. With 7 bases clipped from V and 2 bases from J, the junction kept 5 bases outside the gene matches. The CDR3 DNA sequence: TGTGCCAGCAACCGGGACAGTACCTACGAGCAGTACTTC. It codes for CASNRDSTYEQYF.

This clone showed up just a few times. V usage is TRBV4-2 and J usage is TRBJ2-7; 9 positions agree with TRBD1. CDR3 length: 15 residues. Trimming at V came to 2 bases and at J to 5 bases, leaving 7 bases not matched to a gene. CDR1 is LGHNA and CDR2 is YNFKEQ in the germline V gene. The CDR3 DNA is TGTGCCAGCAGCCAAAAAACAGGGGGCGGGCACGAGCAGTACTTC. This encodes CASSQKTGGGHEQYF.

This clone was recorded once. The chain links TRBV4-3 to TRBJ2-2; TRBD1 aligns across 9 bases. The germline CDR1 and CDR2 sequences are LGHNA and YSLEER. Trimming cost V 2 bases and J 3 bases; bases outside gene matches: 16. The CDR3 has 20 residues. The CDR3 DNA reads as TGCGCCAGCAGCCAAAATACGAACAGGGGGCGGATCGGAGACACCGGGGAGCTGTTTTTT. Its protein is CASSQNTNRGRIGDTGELFF.

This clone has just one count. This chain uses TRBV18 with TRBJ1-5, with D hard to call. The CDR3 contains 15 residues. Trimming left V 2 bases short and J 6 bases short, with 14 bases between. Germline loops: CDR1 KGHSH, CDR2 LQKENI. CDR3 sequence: CASSPDPSTGQPQHF. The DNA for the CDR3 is TGTGCCAGCTCACCAGATCCGTCGACTGGTCAGCCCCAGCATTTT.

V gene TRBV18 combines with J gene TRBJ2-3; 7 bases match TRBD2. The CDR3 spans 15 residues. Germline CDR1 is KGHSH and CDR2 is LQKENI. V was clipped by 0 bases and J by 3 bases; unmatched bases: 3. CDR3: CASSPPTGGTDTQYF. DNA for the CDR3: TGTGCCAGCTCACCACCAACGGGAGGAACAGATACGCAGTATTTT.

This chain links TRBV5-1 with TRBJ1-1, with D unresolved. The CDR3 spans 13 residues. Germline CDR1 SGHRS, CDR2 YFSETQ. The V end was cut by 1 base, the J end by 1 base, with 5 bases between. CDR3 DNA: TGCGCCAGCAGCTTGATGGCGAACACTGAAGCTTTCTTT. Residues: CASSLMANTEAFF.